The present entry profiles one T cell receptor (beta chain) with its context. Using immunoSEQ multiplex PCR, the repertoire was profiled, and TCRdb retains in-frame clones only, with some absent. The sample has 180,000 or so clones; 80% to 95% are singletons. Germline-derived CDR1 and CDR2 are SQVTM and ANQGSEA. The CDR3 extends over 18 amino acids. Trimming cost V 6 bases and J 5 bases; bases outside gene matches: 20. These data originate in a study of shared clonotypes between healthy human individuals. Sequenced sample: naive CD4+ T cells sorted from blood. Subset defined: CD45RA+ positively selected. The chain uses TRBV29-1 and TRBJ2-5, with 11 bases matching TRBD2. The clonotype originates from a woman aged 25 to 45 in good health. CDR3 DNA sequence: TGCAGCGTCGCGGGACTAGCGGAGAGTAATAAAGATGGGGAGACCCAGTACTTC. As protein: CSVAGLAESNKDGETQYF.